Following are 20 T cell receptor beta chains from one sample sequenced in a study of identical twins. TCRdb analysed the 5' RACE reads with MiXCR anew, one entry per CDR3 protein. The sample includes roughly 750,000 distinct CDR3 sequences, around 20% of them seen just once. These same data were also listed under a study on T cells expressing NK-cell markers.

Input material: PBMCs. These receptors were obtained from a woman under 30 in good health.

This clonotype has just a few counts. The chain carries TRBV18 and TRBJ2-6; 8 nucleotides align to TRBD1. The CDR3 extends over 17 amino acids. Trimming cost V 4 bases and J 4 bases; bases outside gene matches: 9. From germline, CDR1 is KGHSH and CDR2 LQKENI. The CDR3 spells CASSRQGAMLGANVLTF. The CDR3 DNA is TGTGCCAGCTCACGGCAGGGGGCCATGCTGGGGGCCAACGTCCTGACTTTC.

This clonotype was seen more than once but under ten times. This sequence joins TRBV12-3 or TRBV12-4 and TRBJ1-1; D call uncertain. V was trimmed by 3 bases and J by 11 bases, leaving 16 bases between them. The length of the CDR3 is 13 residues. The CDR3 nucleotides are TGTGCCAGCAGTTTCGGGCCATCCCGGAGGGCTTTCTTT. Amino acids: CASSFGPSRRAFF.

The chain uses TRBV5-1 and TRBJ2-1; 10 bases align to TRBD2. Germline V gene data show CDR1 as SGHRS and CDR2 as YFSETQ. Trimming at V came to 1 base and at J to 4 bases, leaving 5 bases not matched to a gene. The CDR3 runs 16 residues. In DNA form, the CDR3 reads TGCGCCAGCAGCTTGACGACTAGCGGGTTGTACAATGAGCAGTTCTTC. Translating gives CASSLTTSGLYNEQFF. The full variable domain, rest sourced from reference TRBV5-1 and TRBJ2-1, is KAGVTQTPRYLIKTRGQQVTLSCSPISGHRSVSWYQQTPGQGLQFLFEYFSETQRNKGNFPGRFSGRQFSNSRSEMNVSTLELGDSALYLCASSLTTSGLYNEQFFGPGTRLTVL.

Many counts were recorded for this clonotype. The chain joins TRBV10-3 to TRBJ2-7; 11 bases are shared with TRBD2. Germline lookup yields CDR1 ENHRY and CDR2 SYGVKD. V lost 11 bases and J lost 8; bases outside the gene matches: 11. The CDR3 has 13 amino acids. The CDR3 DNA reads as TGTGCCGCCGGACTAGCGGGCTCGATTAAGCAGTACTTC. It specifies CAAGLAGSIKQYF.

This rearrangement joins TRBV7-2 to TRBJ2-1; 8 bases match TRBD2. The CDR3 is 15 residues long. The germline CDR1 and CDR2 sequences are SGHTA and FQGNSA. Trimming at V came to 2 bases and at J to 8 bases, leaving 8 bases not matched to a gene. The DNA of the CDR3 is TGTGCCAGCAGCTTACTTAGCGGGATCATCGATGAGCAGTTCTTC. Its protein product is CASSLLSGIIDEQFF.

The rearrangement joins TRBV30 to TRBJ2-3, with 8 bases matching TRBD1. Germline CDR1 is GTSNPN and CDR2 is SVGIG (reference sequence). J lost 3 bases, V lost 2 bases, and 7 bases had no gene match. The CDR3 length is 15 residues. CDR3 sequence (DNA): TGTGCCTGGAGTACCGGGACAGGCGGTACAGATACGCAGTATTTT. Translating gives CAWSTGTGGTDTQYF.

The genes are TRBV9 and TRBJ2-3; 9 bases align to TRBD2. Losses at the gene ends were 4 bases for V and 4 bases for J; bases not matched to a gene: 13. The CDR3 has 17 residues. The germline V gene encodes CDR1 SGDLS and CDR2 YYNGEE. The CDR3 reads CASSPGPSGGPSDTQYF. As DNA, the CDR3 is TGTGCCAGCAGCCCGGGACCCAGCGGGGGGCCCTCAGATACGCAGTATTTT.

The chain uses TRBV20-1 and TRBJ1-1; maybe TRBD1 (5 bases). The V gene lost 6 bases and the J gene lost 10 bases, with 15 bases spanning the gap. The CDR3 covers 11 residues. The V gene's germline CDR1 is DFQATT and CDR2 SNEGSKA (reference sequence). CDR3 sequence reads: CSATGGSRAFF. The CDR3 bases are TGCAGTGCAACAGGTGGGTCGAGAGCTTTCTTT.

This clonotype was observed at least ten times. This rearrangement joins TRBV6-1 to TRBJ1-2; D is possibly TRBD1 (5 bases). Trimming took off 3 bases at V and 4 bases at J, with 9 bases between the two ends. The CDR3 is made up of 13 amino acids. Per germline, CDR1 MNHNS and CDR2 SASEGT. CDR3 bases: TGTGCCAGCAGTGACAGGGCCATCTATGGCTACACCTTC. Translation gives CASSDRAIYGYTF.

This clonotype was picked up a small number of times. The chain couples TRBV20-1 to TRBJ2-5, with 11 bases lining up with TRBD2. With V trimmed by 5 bases and J by 5 bases, 7 bases remained unmatched. The germline gives CDR1 DFQATT, CDR2 SNEGSKA (reference sequence). This CDR3 contains 14 residues. CDR3 sequence (DNA): TGCAGTGCTTCACCTAGCGGGGGGAGCGAGACCCAGTACTTC. This encodes CSASPSGGSETQYF.

The chain employs TRBV12-3 or TRBV12-4 and TRBJ2-1; D might be TRBD2 (6 bases). The CDR3 runs 14 residues. Trimming took off 6 bases at V and 8 bases at J, with 17 bases between the two ends. CDR3 in amino acids: CASSSHETRDEQFF. DNA for the CDR3: TGTGCCAGCAGCTCCCATGAGACTAGAGATGAGCAGTTCTTC.

The chain has TRBV7-8 and TRBJ2-3, with D maybe TRBD2 (6 bases). The germline gives CDR1 SGHVS, CDR2 FQNEAQ. This CDR3 is built from 14 residues. Trimming shortened V by 5 bases and J by 5 bases, and 14 bases separated the two germline ends. The CDR3 is CASSLGTLGDTQYF. CDR3 sequence (DNA): TGTGCCAGCAGCCTGGGGACTCTTGGAGATACGCAGTATTTT.

There are many counts of this clonotype. The gene calls are TRBV20-1 and TRBJ1-1, with unresolved D. The CDR3 is made up of 11 amino acids. V lost 5 bases and J 7 bases, leaving 11 bases between the germline ends. Germline V gene data show CDR1 as DFQATT and CDR2 as SNEGSKA (reference sequence). CDR3 in amino acids: CSAVAKGEAFF. CDR3 nucleotides: TGCAGTGCTGTAGCCAAGGGTGAAGCTTTCTTT.

This clonotype was seen only once. The V and J genes are TRBV7-8 and TRBJ2-1; D remains ambiguous. The CDR3 extends over 13 amino acids. Germline assignment: CDR1 SGHVS and CDR2 FQNEAQ. V lost 9 bases and J 0 bases, leaving 9 bases between the germline ends. This chain's CDR3 is CASTPGSYNEQFF. In DNA form, the CDR3 reads TGTGCCAGTACCCCGGGCTCCTACAATGAGCAGTTCTTC.

This clonotype was found a few times. The chain employs TRBV5-6 and TRBJ1-1, with TRBD1 matching over 10 bases. Germline V gene data show CDR1 as SGHDT and CDR2 as YYEEEE. J gave up 10 bases and V 0 bases, and 9 bases lay outside the gene matches. The CDR3 loop spans 15 amino acids. CDR3 in DNA: TGTGCCAGCAGCTTGGGGGACAGGGGCTCGCCCTCAGCTTTCTTT. Amino acid sequence: CASSLGDRGSPSAFF.

The chain combines TRBV5-1 with TRBJ1-1; no reliable D call. Germline V gives CDR1 SGHRS, CDR2 YFSETQ. V was trimmed by 1 base and J by 5 bases, leaving 12 bases between them. The CDR3 length is 14 residues. The CDR3 region has the DNA TGCGCCAGCAGCTTGCCTGCCGTCGGGACTGAAGCTTTCTTT. Protein product: CASSLPAVGTEAFF.

V gene TRBV6-1 combines with J gene TRBJ1-2, with D possibly TRBD1 on 6 matching bases. V lost 5 bases to trimming and J lost 5 bases, with 27 bases between them. This CDR3 comprises 18 residues. CDR1 is MNHNS and CDR2 is SASEGT in the germline V gene. CDR3 nucleotides: TGTGCCAGCAGTCCATGGGGGCCAGCTGCCAATGTGGGATATGGCTACACCTTC. Encoded protein: CASSPWGPAANVGYGYTF.

In its sample, this clonotype was seen many times. The CDR3 nucleotides are TGCAGTGCTGGAGGGTCCTCAGGGTCCTACGAGCAGTACTTC. This codes for CSAGGSSGSYEQYF. The chain uses TRBV20-1 and TRBJ2-7; perhaps TRBD2 as D (6 bases). V shed 5 bases and J shed 1 base, with 15 bases lying between them. Germline values: CDR1 DFQATT, CDR2 SNEGSKA (reference sequence). This CDR3 contains 14 residues.

This clonotype was observed a few times. The CDR3 reads CASSLGGNQETQYF. Here the CDR3 DNA reads TGTGCCAGCAGCTTAGGGGGCAACCAAGAGACCCAGTACTTC. The genes are TRBV7-2 and TRBJ2-5; a weak D match, TRBD1 (5 bases). Trimming left V 1 base short and J 0 bases short, with 6 bases between. Germline assignment: CDR1 SGHTA and CDR2 FQGNSA. The CDR3 is 14 amino acids.

This clonotype has a handful of counts. The V gene is TRBV6-6, the J gene TRBJ1-1; no clear D gene. The length of the CDR3 is 13 residues. V lost 8 bases, J lost 0 bases, and 10 bases lay in between. CDR1 and CDR2 (germline): MNHNY, SVGAGI (reference sequence). The CDR3 protein is CASRVLLNTEAFF. The CDR3 nucleotides read TGTGCCAGCCGGGTACTCCTGAACACTGAAGCTTTCTTT.